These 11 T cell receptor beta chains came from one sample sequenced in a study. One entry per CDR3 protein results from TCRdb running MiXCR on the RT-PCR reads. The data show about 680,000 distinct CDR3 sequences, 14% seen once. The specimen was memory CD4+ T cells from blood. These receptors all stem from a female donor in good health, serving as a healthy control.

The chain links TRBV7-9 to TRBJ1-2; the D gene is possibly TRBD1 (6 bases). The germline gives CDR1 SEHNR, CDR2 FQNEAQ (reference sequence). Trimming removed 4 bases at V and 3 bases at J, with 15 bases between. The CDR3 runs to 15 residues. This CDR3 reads CASSSSRDNDYGYTF. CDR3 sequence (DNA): TGTGCCAGCAGCTCCTCGCGGGACAACGACTATGGCTACACCTTC.

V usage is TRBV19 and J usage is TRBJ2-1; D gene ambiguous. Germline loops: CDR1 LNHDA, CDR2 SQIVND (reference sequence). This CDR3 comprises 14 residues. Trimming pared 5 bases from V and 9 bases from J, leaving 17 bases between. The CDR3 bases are TGTGCCAGTAGTCAATCTAGGAGTAGGAGTGAGCAGTTCTTC. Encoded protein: CASSQSRSRSEQFF.

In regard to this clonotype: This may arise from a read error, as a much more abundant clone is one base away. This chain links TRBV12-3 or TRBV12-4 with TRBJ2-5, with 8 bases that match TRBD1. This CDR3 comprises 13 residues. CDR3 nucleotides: TGTGCCAGCGGCCCAGGGGGCTCTGGGACCCGGTACTTC. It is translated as CASGPGGSGTRYF.

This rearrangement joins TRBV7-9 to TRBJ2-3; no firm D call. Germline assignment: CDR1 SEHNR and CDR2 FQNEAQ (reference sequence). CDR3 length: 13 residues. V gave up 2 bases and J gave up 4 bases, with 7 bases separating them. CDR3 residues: CASSLNLADTQYF. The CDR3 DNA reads TGTGCCAGCAGCTTAAATTTAGCAGATACGCAGTATTTT. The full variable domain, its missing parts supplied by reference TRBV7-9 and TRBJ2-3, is DTGVSQNPRHKITKRGQNVTFRCDPISEHNRLYWYRQTLGQGPEFLTYFQNEAQLEKSRLLSDRFSAERPKGSFSTLEIQRTEQGDSAMYLCASSLNLADTQYFGPGTRLTVL.

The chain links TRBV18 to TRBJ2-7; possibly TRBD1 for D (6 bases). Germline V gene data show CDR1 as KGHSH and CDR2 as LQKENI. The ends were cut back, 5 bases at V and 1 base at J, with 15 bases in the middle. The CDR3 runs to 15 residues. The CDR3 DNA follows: TGTGCCAGCTCAGACAGGTCAAAGAGTTCCTACGAGCAGTACTTC. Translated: CASSDRSKSSYEQYF.

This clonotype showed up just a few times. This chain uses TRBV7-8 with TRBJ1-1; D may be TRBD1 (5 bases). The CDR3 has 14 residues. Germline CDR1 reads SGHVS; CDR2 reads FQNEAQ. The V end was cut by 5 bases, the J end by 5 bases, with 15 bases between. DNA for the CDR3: TGTGCCAGCAGCCTATCCCTAGGGGAGACTGAAGCTTTCTTT. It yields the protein CASSLSLGETEAFF.

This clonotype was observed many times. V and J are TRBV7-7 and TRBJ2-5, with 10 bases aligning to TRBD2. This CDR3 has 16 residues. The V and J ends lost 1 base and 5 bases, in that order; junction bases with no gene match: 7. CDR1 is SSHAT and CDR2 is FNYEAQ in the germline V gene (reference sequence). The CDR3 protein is CASSLGGSGGIETQYF. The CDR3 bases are TGTGCCAGCAGCTTAGGGGGTAGCGGGGGGATCGAGACCCAGTACTTC.

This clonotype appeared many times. The CDR3, as DNA: TGTGCCAGCAGTGAAGTGTACTACACAGGGTTTGGCACAGATACGCAGTATTTT. It encodes CASSEVYYTGFGTDTQYF. This chain connects TRBV6-1 to TRBJ2-3, with D possibly matching TRBD1 (6 bases). The CDR3 sequence is 18 residues long. Germline loops: CDR1 MNHNS, CDR2 SASEGT. The ends were cut back, 1 base at V and 1 base at J, with 18 bases in the middle.

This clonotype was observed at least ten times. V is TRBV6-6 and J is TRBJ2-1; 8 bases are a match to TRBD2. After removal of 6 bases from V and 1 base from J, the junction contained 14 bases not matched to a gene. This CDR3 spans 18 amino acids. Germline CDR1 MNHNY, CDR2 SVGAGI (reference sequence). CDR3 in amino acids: CASSPGGRQLGSYNEQFF. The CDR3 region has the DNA TGTGCCAGCAGCCCGGGGGGGAGACAGCTCGGGTCCTACAATGAGCAGTTCTTC.

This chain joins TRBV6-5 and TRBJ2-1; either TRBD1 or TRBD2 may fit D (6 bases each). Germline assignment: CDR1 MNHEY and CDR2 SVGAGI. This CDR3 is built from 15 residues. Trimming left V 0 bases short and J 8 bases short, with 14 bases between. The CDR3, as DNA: TGTGCCAGCAGTTACTCCGGCAGGGGAGGCGATGAGCAGTTCTTC. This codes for CASSYSGRGGDEQFF.

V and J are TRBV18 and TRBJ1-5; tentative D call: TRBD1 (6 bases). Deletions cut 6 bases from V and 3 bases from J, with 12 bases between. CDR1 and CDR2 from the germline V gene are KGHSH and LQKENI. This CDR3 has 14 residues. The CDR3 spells CASSAQGTNQPQHF. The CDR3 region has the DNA TGTGCCAGCTCCGCACAGGGTACCAATCAGCCCCAGCATTTT.